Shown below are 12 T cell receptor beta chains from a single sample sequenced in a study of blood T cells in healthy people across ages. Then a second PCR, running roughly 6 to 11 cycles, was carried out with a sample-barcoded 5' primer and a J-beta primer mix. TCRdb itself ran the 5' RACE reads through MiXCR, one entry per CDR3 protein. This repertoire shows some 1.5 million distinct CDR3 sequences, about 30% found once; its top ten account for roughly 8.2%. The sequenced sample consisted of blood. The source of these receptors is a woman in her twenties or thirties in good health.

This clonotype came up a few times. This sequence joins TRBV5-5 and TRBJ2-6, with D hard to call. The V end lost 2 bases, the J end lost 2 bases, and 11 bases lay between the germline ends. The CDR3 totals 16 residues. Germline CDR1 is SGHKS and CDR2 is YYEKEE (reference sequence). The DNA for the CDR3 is TGTGCCAGCAGCTTTACCAGAGGTCCTGGGGCCAACGTCCTGACTTTC. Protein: CASSFTRGPGANVLTF. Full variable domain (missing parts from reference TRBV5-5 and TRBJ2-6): DAGVTQSPTHLIKTRGQQVTLRCSPISGHKSVSWYQQVLGQGPQFIFQYYEKEERGRGNFPDRFSARQFPNYSSELNVNALLLGDSALYLCASSFTRGPGANVLTFGAGSRLTVL.

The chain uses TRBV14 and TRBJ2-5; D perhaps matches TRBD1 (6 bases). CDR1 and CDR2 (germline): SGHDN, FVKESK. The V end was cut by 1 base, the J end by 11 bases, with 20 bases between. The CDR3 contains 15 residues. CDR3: CASSQGGRRGNEQYF. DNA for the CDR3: TGTGCCAGCAGCCAAGGAGGGCGTAGGGGGAATGAGCAGTACTTC.

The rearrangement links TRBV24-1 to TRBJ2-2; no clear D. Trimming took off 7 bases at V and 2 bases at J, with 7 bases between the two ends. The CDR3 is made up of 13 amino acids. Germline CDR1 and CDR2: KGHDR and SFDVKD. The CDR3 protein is CATSLGNTGELFF. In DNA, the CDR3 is TGTGCCACCAGCCTAGGAAACACCGGGGAGCTGTTTTTT.

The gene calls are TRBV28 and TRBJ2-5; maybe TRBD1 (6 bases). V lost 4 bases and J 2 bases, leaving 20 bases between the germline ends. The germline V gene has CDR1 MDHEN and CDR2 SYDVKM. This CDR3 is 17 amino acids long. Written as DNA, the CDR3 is TGTGCCAGCAGTTCGACCGACAGGACAAAAATGCAAGAGACCCAGTACTTC. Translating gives CASSSTDRTKMQETQYF.

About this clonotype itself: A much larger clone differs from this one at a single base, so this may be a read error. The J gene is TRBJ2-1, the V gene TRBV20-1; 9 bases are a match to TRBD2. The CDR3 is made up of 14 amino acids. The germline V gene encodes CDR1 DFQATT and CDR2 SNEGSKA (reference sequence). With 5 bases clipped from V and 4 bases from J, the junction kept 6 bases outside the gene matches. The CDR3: CSARRTSDYNEQFF. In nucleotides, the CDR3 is TGCAGTGCTCGGAGGACTAGCGATTACAATGAGCAGTTCTTC.

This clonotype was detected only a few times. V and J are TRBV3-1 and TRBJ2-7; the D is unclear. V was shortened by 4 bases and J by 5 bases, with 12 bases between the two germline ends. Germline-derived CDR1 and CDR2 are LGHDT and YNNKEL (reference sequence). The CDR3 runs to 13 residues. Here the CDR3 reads CASSPPSADEQYF. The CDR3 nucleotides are TGTGCCAGCAGCCCTCCCAGTGCGGACGAGCAGTACTTC.

The CDR3 reads CSVSPDRNTEAFF. In DNA form, the CDR3 reads TGCAGCGTATCACCCGACAGGAACACTGAAGCTTTCTTT. The chain carries TRBV29-1 and TRBJ1-1, with D possibly being TRBD1 (5 bases). CDR1 is SQVTM, CDR2 ANQGSEA, per germline. The length of the CDR3 is 13 residues. V was shortened by 6 bases and J by 1 base, with 12 bases between the two germline ends.

CDR3 residues: CSISLRGRRDEQYF. CDR3 in DNA: TGCAGCATATCCCTGAGGGGGAGAAGGGACGAGCAGTACTTC. The rearrangement links TRBV29-1 to TRBJ2-4, with D maybe TRBD1 (6 bases). The better agreement between TRBJ2-7 and the DNA end casts doubt on the J call. This CDR3 is built from 14 residues. Germline CDR1 SQVTM, CDR2 ANQGSEA.

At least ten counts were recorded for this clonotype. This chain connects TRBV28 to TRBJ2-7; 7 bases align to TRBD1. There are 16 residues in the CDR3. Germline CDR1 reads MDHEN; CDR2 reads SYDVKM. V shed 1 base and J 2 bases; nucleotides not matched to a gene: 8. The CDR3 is CASSLYQGEVPYEQYF. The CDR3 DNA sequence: TGTGCCAGCAGTTTATATCAGGGGGAAGTACCCTACGAGCAGTACTTC.

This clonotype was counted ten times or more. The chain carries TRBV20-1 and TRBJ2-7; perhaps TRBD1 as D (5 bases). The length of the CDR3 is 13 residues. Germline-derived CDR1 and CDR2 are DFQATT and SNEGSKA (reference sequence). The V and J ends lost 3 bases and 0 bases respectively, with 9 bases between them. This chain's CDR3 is CSARDISSYEQYF. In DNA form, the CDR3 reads TGCAGTGCTAGGGACATCAGCTCCTACGAGCAGTACTTC.

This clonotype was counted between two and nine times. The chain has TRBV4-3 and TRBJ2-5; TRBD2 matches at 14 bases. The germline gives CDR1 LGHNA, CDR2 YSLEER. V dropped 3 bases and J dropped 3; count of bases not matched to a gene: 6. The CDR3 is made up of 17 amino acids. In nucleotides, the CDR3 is TGCGCCAGCAGCCAGGGACTAGCGGGAGTCTATAAAGAGACCCAGTACTTC. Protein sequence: CASSQGLAGVYKETQYF.

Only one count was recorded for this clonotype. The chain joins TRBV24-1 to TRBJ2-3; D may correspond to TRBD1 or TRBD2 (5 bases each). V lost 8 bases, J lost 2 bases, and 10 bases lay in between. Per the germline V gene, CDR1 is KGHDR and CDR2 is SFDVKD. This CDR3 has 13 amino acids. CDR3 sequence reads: CATTGHTTDTQYF. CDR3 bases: TGTGCCACCACGGGGCACACCACAGATACGCAGTATTTT.